This TCR beta chain was recovered during a study of siplizumab effects on memory and regulatory T cells. Broader study findings: Memory cells that were CD4+ and unstimulated gave rise to alloreactive sequences, which siplizumab significantly reduced. There were only a minor fraction of alloreactive clones that mapped to unstimulated subsets. Treatment with siplizumab left mappable alloreactive CD4+ clones averaging roughly 70% Treg-derived, compared with 25% to 30% in controls. Apparently key alloresponse contributors, naive T cells also seemed more diverse than memory cells.

The length of the CDR3 is 11 residues. This clone has a handful of counts. Its antigen remains unknown. This table comes from immunoSEQ multiplex PCR, and its TCRdb copy is limited to in-frame clones, with some not included. The table records approximately 100,000 clones, 94% of them present only once. V is TRBV21-1 and J is TRBJ1-2. TRBV21-1 is deemed a pseudogene. This receptor was taken from a human donor in good health. What was sequenced was Tregs sorted from blood. This CDR3 reads CASRATYGYTF. The DNA for the CDR3 is TGTGCCAGCAGGGCGACCTATGGCTACACCTTC.